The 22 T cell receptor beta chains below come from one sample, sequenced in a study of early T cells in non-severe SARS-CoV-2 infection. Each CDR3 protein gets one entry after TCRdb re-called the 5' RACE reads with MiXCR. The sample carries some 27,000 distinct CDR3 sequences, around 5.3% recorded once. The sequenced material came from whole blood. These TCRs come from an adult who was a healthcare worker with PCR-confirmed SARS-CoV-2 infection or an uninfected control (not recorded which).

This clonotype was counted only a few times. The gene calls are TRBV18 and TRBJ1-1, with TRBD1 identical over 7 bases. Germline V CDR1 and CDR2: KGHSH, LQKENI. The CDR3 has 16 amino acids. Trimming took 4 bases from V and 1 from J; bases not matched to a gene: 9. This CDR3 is CASSLLYRGKNTEAFF. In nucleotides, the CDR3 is TGTGCCAGCTCACTCCTTTACAGGGGAAAGAACACTGAAGCTTTCTTT.

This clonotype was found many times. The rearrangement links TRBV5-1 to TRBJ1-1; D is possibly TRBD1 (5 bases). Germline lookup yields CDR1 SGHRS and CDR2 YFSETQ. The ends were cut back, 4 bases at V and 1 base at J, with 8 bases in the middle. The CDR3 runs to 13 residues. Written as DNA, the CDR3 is TGCGCCAGCAGCGGGACTGCGAACACTGAAGCTTTCTTT. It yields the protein CASSGTANTEAFF. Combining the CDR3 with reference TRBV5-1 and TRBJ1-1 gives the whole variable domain KAGVTQTPRYLIKTRGQQVTLSCSPISGHRSVSWYQQTPGQGLQFLFEYFSETQRNKGNFPGRFSGRQFSNSRSEMNVSTLELGDSALYLCASSGTANTEAFFGQGTRLTVV.

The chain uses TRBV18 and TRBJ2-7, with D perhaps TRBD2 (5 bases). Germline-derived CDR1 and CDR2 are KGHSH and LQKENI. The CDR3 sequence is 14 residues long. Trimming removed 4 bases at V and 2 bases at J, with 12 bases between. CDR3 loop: CASSLIEGAYEQYF. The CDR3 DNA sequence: TGTGCCAGCTCACTTATTGAGGGAGCCTACGAGCAGTACTTC.

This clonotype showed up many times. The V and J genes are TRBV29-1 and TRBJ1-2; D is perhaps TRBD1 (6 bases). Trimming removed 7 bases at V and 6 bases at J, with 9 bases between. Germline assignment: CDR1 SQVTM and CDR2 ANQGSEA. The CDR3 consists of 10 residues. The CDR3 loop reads CSARQDGYTF. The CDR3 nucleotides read TGCAGCGCCCGACAGGATGGCTACACCTTC. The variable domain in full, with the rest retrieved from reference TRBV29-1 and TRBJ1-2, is SAVISQKPSRDICQRGTSLTIQCQVDSQVTMMFWYRQQPGQSLTLIATANQGSEATYESGFVIDKFPISRPNLTFSTLTVSNMSPEDSSIYLCSARQDGYTFGSGTRLTVV.

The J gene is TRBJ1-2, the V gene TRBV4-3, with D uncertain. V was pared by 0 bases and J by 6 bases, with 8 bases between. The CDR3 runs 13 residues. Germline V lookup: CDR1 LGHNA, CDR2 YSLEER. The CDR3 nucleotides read TGCGCCAGCAGCCAAGATCGACTGCATGGCTACACCTTC. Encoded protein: CASSQDRLHGYTF.

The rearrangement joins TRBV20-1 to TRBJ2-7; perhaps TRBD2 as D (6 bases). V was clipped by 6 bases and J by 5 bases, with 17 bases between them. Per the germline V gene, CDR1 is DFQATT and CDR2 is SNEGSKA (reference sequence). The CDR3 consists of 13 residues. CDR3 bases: TGCAGTGCCCGGACCGATTCGGGAGACGAGCAGTACTTC. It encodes CSARTDSGDEQYF.

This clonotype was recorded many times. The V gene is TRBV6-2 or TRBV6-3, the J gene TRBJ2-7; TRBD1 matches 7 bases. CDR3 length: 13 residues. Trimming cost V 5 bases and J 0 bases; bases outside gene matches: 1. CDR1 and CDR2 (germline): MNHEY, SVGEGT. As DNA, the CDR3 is TGTGCCAGCAGTGGACAGGACTCCTACGAGCAGTACTTC. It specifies CASSGQDSYEQYF.

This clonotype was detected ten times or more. CDR3 sequence: CASSWTGGMGYGYTF. The CDR3 DNA sequence: TGTGCCAGCAGTTGGACAGGGGGCATGGGGTATGGCTACACCTTC. This chain connects TRBV28 to TRBJ1-2, with 11 bases matching TRBD1. This CDR3 region has 15 residues. The V gene end was trimmed by 4 bases and the J gene end by 5 bases; junction bases not matched to a gene: 6. CDR1 and CDR2 (germline): MDHEN, SYDVKM.

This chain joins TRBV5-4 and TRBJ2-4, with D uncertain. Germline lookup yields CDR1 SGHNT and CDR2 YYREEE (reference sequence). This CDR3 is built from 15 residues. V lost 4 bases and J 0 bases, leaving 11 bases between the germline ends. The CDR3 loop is CASSDRTVAKNIQYF. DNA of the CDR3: TGTGCCAGCAGCGACCGCACCGTAGCCAAAAACATTCAGTACTTC. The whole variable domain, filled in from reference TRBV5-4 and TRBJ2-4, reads ETGVTQSPTHLIKTRGQQVTLRCSSQSGHNTVSWYQQALGQGPQFIFQYYREEENGRGNFPPRFSGLQFPNYSSELNVNALELDDSALYLCASSDRTVAKNIQYFGAGTRLSVL.

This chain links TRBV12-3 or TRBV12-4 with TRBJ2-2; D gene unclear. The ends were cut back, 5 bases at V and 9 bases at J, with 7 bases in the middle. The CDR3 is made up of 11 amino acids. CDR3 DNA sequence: TGTGCCAGCAGTCCCAACCGGGAGCTGTTTTTT. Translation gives CASSPNRELFF.

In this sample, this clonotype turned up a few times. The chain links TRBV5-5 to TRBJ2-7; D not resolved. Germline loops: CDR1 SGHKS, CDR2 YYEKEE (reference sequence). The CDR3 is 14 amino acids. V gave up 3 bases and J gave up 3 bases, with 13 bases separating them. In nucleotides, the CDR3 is TGTGCCAGCAGCTCCACGGTGGGCCGCTACGAGCAGTACTTC. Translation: CASSSTVGRYEQYF.

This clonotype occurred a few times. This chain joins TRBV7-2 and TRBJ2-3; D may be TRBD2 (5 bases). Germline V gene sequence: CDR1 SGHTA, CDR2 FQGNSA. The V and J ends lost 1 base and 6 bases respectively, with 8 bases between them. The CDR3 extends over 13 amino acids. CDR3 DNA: TGTGCCAGCAGCTTAGGTTGGAGGGATACGCAGTATTTT. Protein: CASSLGWRDTQYF.

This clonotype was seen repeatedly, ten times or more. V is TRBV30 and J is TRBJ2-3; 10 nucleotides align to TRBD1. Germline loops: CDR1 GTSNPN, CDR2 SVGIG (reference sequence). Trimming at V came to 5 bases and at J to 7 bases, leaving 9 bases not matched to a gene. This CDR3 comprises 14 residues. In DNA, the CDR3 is TGTGCCTGGTCGAGGACAGGGGGGGGACATACGCAGTATTTT. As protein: CAWSRTGGGHTQYF.

CDR3 in DNA: TGCAGTGCTAGGGAGGGAGGAGGCGGGGAGCTGTTTTTT. This codes for CSAREGGGGELFF. This chain uses TRBV20-1 with TRBJ2-2, with D maybe TRBD2 (6 bases). V dropped 3 bases and J dropped 7 bases, with 12 bases sitting between them. This CDR3 is built from 13 residues. The germline gives CDR1 DFQATT, CDR2 SNEGSKA (reference sequence).

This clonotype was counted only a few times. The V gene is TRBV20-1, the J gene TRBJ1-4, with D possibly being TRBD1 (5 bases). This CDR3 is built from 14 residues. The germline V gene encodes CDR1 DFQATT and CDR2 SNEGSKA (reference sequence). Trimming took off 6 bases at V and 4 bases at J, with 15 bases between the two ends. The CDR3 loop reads CSAPLRDGNEKLFF. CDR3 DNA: TGCAGTGCGCCCTTGCGGGACGGTAATGAAAAACTGTTTTTT.

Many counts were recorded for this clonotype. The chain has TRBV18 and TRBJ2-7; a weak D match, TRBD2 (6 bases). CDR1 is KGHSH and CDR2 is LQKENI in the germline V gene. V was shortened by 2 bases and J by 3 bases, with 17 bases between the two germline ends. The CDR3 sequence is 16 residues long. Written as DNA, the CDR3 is TGTGCCAGCTCACCAAGTGGAGGGGCGAGAAGCTACGAGCAGTACTTC. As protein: CASSPSGGARSYEQYF. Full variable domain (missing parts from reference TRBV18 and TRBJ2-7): NAGVMQNPRHLVRRRGQEARLRCSPMKGHSHVYWYRQLPEEGLKFMVYLQKENIIDESGMPKERFSAEFPKEGPSILRIQQVVRGDSAAYFCASSPSGGARSYEQYFGPGTRLTVT.

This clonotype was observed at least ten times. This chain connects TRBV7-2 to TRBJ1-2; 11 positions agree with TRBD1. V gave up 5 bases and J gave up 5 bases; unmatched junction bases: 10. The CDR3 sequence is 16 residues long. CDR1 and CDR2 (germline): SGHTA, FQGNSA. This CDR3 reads CASSKGQGGPSYGYTF. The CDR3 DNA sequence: TGTGCCAGCAGCAAGGGACAGGGGGGACCGTCGTATGGCTACACCTTC.

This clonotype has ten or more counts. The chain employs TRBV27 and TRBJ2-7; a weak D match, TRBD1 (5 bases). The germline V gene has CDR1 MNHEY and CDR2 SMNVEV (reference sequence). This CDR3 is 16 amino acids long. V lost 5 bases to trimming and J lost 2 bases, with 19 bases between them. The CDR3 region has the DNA TGTGCCAGCAGTACCTTTGACAGAAGAGCAACCTACGAGCAGTACTTC. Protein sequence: CASSTFDRRATYEQYF.

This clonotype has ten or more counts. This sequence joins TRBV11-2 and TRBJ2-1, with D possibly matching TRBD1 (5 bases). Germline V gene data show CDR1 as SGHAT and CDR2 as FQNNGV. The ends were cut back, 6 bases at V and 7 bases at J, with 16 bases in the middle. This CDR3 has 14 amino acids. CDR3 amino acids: CASRLLGHRNEQFF. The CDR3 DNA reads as TGTGCCAGCAGGTTACTGGGGCATAGGAATGAGCAGTTCTTC.

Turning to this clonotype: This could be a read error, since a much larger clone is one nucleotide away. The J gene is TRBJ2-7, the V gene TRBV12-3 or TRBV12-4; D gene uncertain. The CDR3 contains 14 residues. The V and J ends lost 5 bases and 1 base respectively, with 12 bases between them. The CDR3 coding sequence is TGTGCCAGCAGTCCCTCGGCAGCGTCCTACGAGCAGTACTTC. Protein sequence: CASSPSAASYEQYF.

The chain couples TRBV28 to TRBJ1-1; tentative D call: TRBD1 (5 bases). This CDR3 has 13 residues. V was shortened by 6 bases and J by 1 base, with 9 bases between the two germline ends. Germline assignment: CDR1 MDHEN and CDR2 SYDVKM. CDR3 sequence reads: CASREGWNTEAFF. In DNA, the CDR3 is TGTGCCAGCAGGGAGGGGTGGAACACTGAAGCTTTCTTT.

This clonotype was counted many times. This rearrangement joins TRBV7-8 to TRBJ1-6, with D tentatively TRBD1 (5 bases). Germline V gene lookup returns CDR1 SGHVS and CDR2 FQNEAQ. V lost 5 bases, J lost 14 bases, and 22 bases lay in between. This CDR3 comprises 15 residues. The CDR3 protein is CASSASTDLMLSLHF. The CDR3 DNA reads TGTGCCAGCAGCGCTTCGACAGACCTGATGTTGTCCCTCCACTTT.